These 30 T cell receptor beta chains came from one sample sequenced in a study of CXCR3-negative and CXCR3-positive naive CD8 T cells. The antigens for these receptors are not known. UMI-labeled TRB cDNA libraries were prepared by 5' RACE. TCRdb reworked the 5' RACE reads into one entry per CDR3 protein, no DNA. The sample totals tens of thousands of distinct CDR3 sequences. Study outcomes and limitations: Hydrophobicity was higher for TRB CDR3s found in CXCR3-positive naive cells than in CXCR3-negative naive cells.

The sample taken for sequencing was naive CXCR3+ CD8+ T cells from blood. Subset defined: CD45RO-CCR7+CD27+CD95- naive CD8+ T cells expressing CXCR3 (TNR3+). These TCRs come from a human donor in good health. Some clones in this sample may be carry-over from other donors' samples.

The chain employs TRBV15 and TRBJ2-7. The CDR3 is 15 amino acids. Germline V gives CDR1 LNHNV, CDR2 YYDKDF (reference sequence). The CDR3 region is CATSRALASSYEQYF.

This chain joins TRBV25-1 and TRBJ2-2; TCRdb calls TRBD1, which cannot be checked without DNA. Germline V gene lookup returns CDR1 MGHDK and CDR2 SYGVNS. CDR3 length: 16 amino acids. CDR3 residues: CASSDPSTGTVSELFF.

The chain joins TRBV29-1 to TRBJ2-7; TCRdb's D call, TRBD1, is unchecked because there is no DNA. Germline assignment: CDR1 SQVTM and CDR2 ANQGSEA. The length of the CDR3 is 14 residues. The CDR3 sequence: CSVEDPGRGYEQYF.

The chain employs TRBV12-3 or TRBV12-4 and TRBJ2-3. This CDR3 is built from 15 residues. The CDR3 loop is CASSLLVELTDTQYF.

The chain combines TRBV11-2 with TRBJ2-7; TCRdb's D call, TRBD2, is unchecked because there is no DNA. Germline CDR1 is SGHAT and CDR2 is FQNNGV. The CDR3 has 13 amino acids. The CDR3 is CASSLEVTDEQYF.

The chain couples TRBV6-5 to TRBJ2-7; as DNA is missing, the TRBD1 call by TCRdb cannot be tested. CDR1 is MNHEY and CDR2 is SVGAGI in the germline V gene. This CDR3 is 15 amino acids long. The CDR3 is CASSYNRDRVYEQYF.

This chain links TRBV4-1 with TRBJ2-3; TCRdb picks TRBD1, but there is no DNA to check that call. Germline-derived CDR1 and CDR2 are MGHRA and YSYEKL. CDR3 length equals 16 residues. The CDR3 spells CASSQESGVGTDTQYF.

The rearrangement joins TRBV29-1 to TRBJ1-2; TCRdb names TRBD1, which stays unverified in the absence of DNA. Germline V CDR1 and CDR2: SQVTM, ANQGSEA. CDR3 length: 12 residues. CDR3 protein: CSVEAGNYGYTF.

J is TRBJ1-5 and V is TRBV12-3 or TRBV12-4; as DNA is missing, the TRBD1 call by TCRdb cannot be tested. This CDR3 spans 16 amino acids. The CDR3 is CASLSGGEGGHQPQHF.

The chain combines TRBV7-2 with TRBJ2-7; TCRdb's assignment of TRBD1 cannot be checked, as there is no DNA. The V gene's germline CDR1 is SGHTA and CDR2 FQGNSA. CDR3 length: 16 residues. CDR3 amino acids: CASSPLRGLSPEEQYF. The full variable domain, rest sourced from reference TRBV7-2 and TRBJ2-7, is GAGVSQSPSNKVTEKGKDVELRCDPISGHTALYWYRQSLGQGLEFLIYFQGNSAPDKSGLPSDRFSAERTGGSVSTLTIQRTQQEDSAVYLCASSPLRGLSPEEQYFGPGTRLTVT.

The chain is built from TRBV11-2 and TRBJ2-2; as DNA is missing, the TRBD1 call by TCRdb cannot be tested. The germline CDR1 and CDR2 sequences are SGHAT and FQNNGV. This CDR3 is 16 amino acids long. The CDR3 protein is CASEGARAWGTGELFF.

This chain links TRBV5-1 with TRBJ1-1. CDR3 length: 11 residues. CDR1 and CDR2 (germline): SGHRS, YFSETQ. CDR3 sequence reads: CASIVGTEAFF.

The CDR3 is CASSVEFEGADLATNEKLFF. The chain employs TRBV9 and TRBJ1-4; TCRdb's D call of TRBD1 is untestable without DNA. CDR3 length equals 20 residues. CDR1 is SGDLS and CDR2 is YYNGEE in the germline V gene.

The chain links TRBV29-1 to TRBJ1-2; TCRdb picks TRBD1, but there is no DNA to check that call. The germline gives CDR1 SQVTM, CDR2 ANQGSEA. This CDR3 comprises 12 residues. This CDR3 is CSVEETGRGYTF. The variable domain in full, completed from reference TRBV29-1 and TRBJ1-2, reads SAVISQKPSRDICQRGTSLTIQCQVDSQVTMMFWYRQQPGQSLTLIATANQGSEATYESGFVIDKFPISRPNLTFSTLTVSNMSPEDSSIYLCSVEETGRGYTFGSGTRLTVV.

CDR3 sequence: CASGSRGAARPPYNEQFF. V gene TRBV28 combines with J gene TRBJ2-1; TCRdb names TRBD2, which stays unverified in the absence of DNA. The CDR3 runs 18 residues. The germline V gene encodes CDR1 MDHEN and CDR2 SYDVKM.

V gene TRBV29-1 combines with J gene TRBJ1-2; the TCRdb D gene call, TRBD1, has no DNA to confirm it. The germline gives CDR1 SQVTM, CDR2 ANQGSEA. The CDR3 sequence is 15 residues long. CDR3 sequence: CSVPGQGVSNYGYTF.

J is TRBJ1-5 and V is TRBV3-1; lacking DNA, the TRBD1 call made by TCRdb goes unchecked. Germline lookup yields CDR1 LGHDT and CDR2 YNNKEL (reference sequence). CDR3 length equals 13 residues. The CDR3 here is CASSRTGYQPQHF.

The V gene is TRBV29-1, the J gene TRBJ2-7; TCRdb gives TRBD1 as the D gene, but with no DNA this cannot be confirmed. This CDR3 contains 12 residues. Germline CDR1 and CDR2: SQVTM and ANQGSEA. CDR3 sequence reads: CSVETGGYEQYF.

V gene TRBV7-9 combines with J gene TRBJ2-3; TCRdb names TRBD2, which stays unverified in the absence of DNA. The CDR3 length is 13 residues. Germline CDR1 reads SEHNR; CDR2 reads FQNEAQ (reference sequence). CDR3 residues: CASSVRDSDTQYF.

This chain joins TRBV29-1 and TRBJ1-4; TCRdb reports TRBD1, a call that lacks DNA to check it against. This CDR3 region has 15 residues. Per germline, CDR1 SQVTM and CDR2 ANQGSEA. The chain's CDR3 is CSVEVGTATNEKLFF.

V usage is TRBV15 and J usage is TRBJ2-7; TCRdb selects TRBD1, and the lack of DNA leaves this call unchecked. CDR3 length: 14 amino acids. Germline values: CDR1 LNHNV, CDR2 YYDKDF (reference sequence). CDR3 in amino acids: CATSLGTGPYEQYF.

The rearrangement links TRBV15 to TRBJ2-1; lacking DNA, the TRBD2 call made by TCRdb goes unchecked. The CDR3 runs 18 residues. CDR1 is LNHNV and CDR2 is YYDKDF in the germline V gene (reference sequence). CDR3 amino acids: CATSSPGLGRQVKDEQFF.

V gene TRBV29-1 combines with J gene TRBJ2-1; TCRdb indicates TRBD1, and absent DNA this call remains unverified. The germline V gene encodes CDR1 SQVTM and CDR2 ANQGSEA. The CDR3 is 12 amino acids. CDR3 sequence reads: CSVDGTYNEQFF.

The chain combines TRBV19 with TRBJ2-1. The germline V gene encodes CDR1 LNHDA and CDR2 SQIVND (reference sequence). The CDR3 covers 11 residues. The CDR3 loop is CASSMGNEQFF.

The J gene is TRBJ1-2, the V gene TRBV12-3 or TRBV12-4; with no DNA, the TCRdb D assignment of TRBD1 cannot be verified. CDR3 length: 13 amino acids. This CDR3 is CASSLGRTGGYTF.

The J gene is TRBJ1-2, the V gene TRBV29-1; TCRdb's assignment of TRBD1 cannot be checked, as there is no DNA. Germline V CDR1 and CDR2: SQVTM, ANQGSEA. This CDR3 has 12 amino acids. The CDR3 loop is CSVEGTDYGYTF.

Here the CDR3 reads CSVEDRNNEQFF. The chain joins TRBV20-1 to TRBJ2-1; TCRdb names TRBD1, which stays unverified in the absence of DNA. The CDR3 loop spans 12 amino acids. In germline, CDR1 is DFQATT, CDR2 SNEGSKA (reference sequence).

The chain is built from TRBV12-3 or TRBV12-4 and TRBJ1-4; TCRdb reports TRBD1, a call that lacks DNA to check it against. This CDR3 is built from 15 residues. The CDR3 reads CASSLGDRGPEKLFF.

The chain combines TRBV5-1 with TRBJ1-6; TCRdb's D call, TRBD1, is unchecked because there is no DNA. The CDR3 extends over 15 amino acids. The germline V gene has CDR1 SGHRS and CDR2 YFSETQ. The CDR3 sequence is CASSPPGQGSSALHF.

The chain's CDR3 is CASTITGGSTGELFF. The V call is TRBV6-5, the J call TRBJ2-2; TCRdb's D call of TRBD1 is untestable without DNA. This CDR3 contains 15 residues. CDR1 and CDR2 from the germline V gene are MNHEY and SVGAGI.